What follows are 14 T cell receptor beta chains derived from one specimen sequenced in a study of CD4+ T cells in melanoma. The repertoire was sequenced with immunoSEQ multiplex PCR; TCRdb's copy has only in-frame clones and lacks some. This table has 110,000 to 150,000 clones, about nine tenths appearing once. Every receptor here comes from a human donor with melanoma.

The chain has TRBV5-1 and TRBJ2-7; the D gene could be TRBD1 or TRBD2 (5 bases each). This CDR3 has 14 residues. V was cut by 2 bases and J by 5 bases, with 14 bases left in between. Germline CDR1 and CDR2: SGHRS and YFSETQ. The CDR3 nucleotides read TGCGCCAGCAGCTTAGGCGCTAGCAGGGACGAGCAGTACTTC. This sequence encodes CASSLGASRDEQYF.

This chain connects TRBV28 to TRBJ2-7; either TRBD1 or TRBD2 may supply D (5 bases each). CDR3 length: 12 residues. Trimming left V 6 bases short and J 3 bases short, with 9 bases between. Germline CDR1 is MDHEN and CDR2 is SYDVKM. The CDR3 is CASRKGSYEQYF. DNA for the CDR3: TGTGCCAGCAGAAAGGGGAGCTACGAGCAGTACTTC.

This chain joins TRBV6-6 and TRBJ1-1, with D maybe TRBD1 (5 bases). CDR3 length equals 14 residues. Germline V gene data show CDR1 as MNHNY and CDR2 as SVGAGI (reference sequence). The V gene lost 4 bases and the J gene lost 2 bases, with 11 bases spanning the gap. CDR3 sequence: CASSLSTVNTEAFF. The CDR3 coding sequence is TGTGCCAGCAGTTTATCGACAGTAAACACTGAAGCTTTCTTT.

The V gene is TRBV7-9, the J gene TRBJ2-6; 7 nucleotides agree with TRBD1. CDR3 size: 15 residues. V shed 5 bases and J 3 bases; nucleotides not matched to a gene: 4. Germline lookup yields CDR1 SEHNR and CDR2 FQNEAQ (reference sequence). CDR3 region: CASSTTGVGANVLTF. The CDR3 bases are TGTGCCAGCAGCACAACAGGGGTTGGGGCCAACGTCCTGACTTTC.

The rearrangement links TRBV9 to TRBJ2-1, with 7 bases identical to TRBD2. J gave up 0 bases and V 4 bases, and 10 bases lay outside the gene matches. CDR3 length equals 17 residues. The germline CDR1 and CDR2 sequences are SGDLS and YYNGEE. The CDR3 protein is CASSRRGRMDSYNEQFF. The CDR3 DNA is TGTGCCAGCAGCAGGCGGGGGAGGATGGACTCCTACAATGAGCAGTTCTTC.

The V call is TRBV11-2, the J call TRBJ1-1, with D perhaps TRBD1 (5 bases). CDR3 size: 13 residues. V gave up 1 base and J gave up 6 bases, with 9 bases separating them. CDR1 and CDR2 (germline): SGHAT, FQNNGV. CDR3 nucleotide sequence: TGTGCCAGCAGCTTAGTAGCCAGGGCTGAAGCTTTCTTT. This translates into CASSLVARAEAFF.

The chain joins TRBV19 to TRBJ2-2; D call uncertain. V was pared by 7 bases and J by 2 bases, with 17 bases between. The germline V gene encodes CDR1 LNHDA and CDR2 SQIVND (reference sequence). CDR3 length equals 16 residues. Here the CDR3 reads CASTERSIRNTGELFF. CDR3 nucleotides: TGTGCCAGTACGGAGAGGAGCATTCGAAACACCGGGGAGCTGTTTTTT.

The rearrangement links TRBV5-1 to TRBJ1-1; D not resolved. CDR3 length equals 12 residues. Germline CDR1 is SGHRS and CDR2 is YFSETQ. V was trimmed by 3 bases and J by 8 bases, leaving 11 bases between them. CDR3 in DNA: TGCGCCAGCAGCTCCCAGGACGGAGAAGCTTTCTTT. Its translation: CASSSQDGEAFF.

The CDR3, as DNA: TGTGCCAGCAGTGATAGGACAGGACATCAGCCCCAGCATTTT. This sequence encodes CASSDRTGHQPQHF. The genes are TRBV2 and TRBJ1-5, with 7 positions matching TRBD1. This CDR3 has 14 amino acids. Per germline, CDR1 SNHLY and CDR2 FYNNEI. With 3 bases clipped from V and 5 bases from J, the junction kept 4 bases outside the gene matches.

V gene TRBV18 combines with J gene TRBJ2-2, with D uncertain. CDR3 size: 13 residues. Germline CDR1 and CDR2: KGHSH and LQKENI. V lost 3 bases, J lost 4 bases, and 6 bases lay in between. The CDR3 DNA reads TGTGCCAGCTCACCCTCTAGCACCGGGGAGCTGTTTTTT. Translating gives CASSPSSTGELFF. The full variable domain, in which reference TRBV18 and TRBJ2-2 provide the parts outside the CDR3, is NAGVMQNPRHLVRRRGQEARLRCSPMKGHSHVYWYRQLPEEGLKFMVYLQKENIIDESGMPKERFSAEFPKEGPSILRIQQVVRGDSAAYFCASSPSSTGELFFGEGSRLTVL.

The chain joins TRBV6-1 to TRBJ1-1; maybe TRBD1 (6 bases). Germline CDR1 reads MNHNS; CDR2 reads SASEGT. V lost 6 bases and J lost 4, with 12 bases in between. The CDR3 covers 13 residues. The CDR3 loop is CASREQGSTEAFF. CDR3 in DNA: TGTGCCAGCAGGGAACAGGGATCCACTGAAGCTTTCTTT.

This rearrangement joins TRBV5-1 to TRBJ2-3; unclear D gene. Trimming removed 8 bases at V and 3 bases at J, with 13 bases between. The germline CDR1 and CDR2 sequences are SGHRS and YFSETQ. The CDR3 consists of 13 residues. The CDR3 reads CASTESATDTQYF. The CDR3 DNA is TGCGCCAGTACCGAATCTGCAACAGATACGCAGTATTTT.

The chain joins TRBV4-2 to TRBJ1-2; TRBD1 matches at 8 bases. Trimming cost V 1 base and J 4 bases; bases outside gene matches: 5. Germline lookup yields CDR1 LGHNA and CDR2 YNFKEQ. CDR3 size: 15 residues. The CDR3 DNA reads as TGTGCCAGCAGCCAAGGGCGGACAGGGCCCTATGGCTACACCTTC. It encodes CASSQGRTGPYGYTF.

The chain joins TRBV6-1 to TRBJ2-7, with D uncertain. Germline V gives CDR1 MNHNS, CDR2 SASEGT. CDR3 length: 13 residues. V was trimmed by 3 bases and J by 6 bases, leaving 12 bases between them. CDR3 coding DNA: TGTGCCAGCAGTGACTTTCTTCTGGGCGAGCAGTACTTC. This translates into CASSDFLLGEQYF.